This TCR beta chain was profiled in a study of blood T cell repertoires in COVID-19. In the study overall: T cells, B-cell-depleted T cells, or PBMCs provided the cDNA or gDNA that served as material.

V was pared by 2 bases and J by 4 bases, with 9 bases of the junction left unmatched. CDR3 size: 15 residues. The germline gives CDR1 GTSNPN, CDR2 SVGIG (reference sequence). Patients at the Seattle site were enrolled during active infection and followed longitudinally. How the authors handled the data: The authors estimated nucleated cell counts from reference gene primer amplification. Assay: immunoSEQ multiplex PCR; the TCRdb copy retains only in-frame clones and omits some. Clone size and the V and J calls come from that table; the DNA yielded D and trimming. Among 200,000 to 300,000 clones listed, around 86% were seen once.

Sequencing was carried out using peripheral blood. This chain connects TRBV30 to TRBJ2-3, with TRBD2 matching over 7 bases. This TCR derives from a woman aged 55-70 years with COVID-19, enrolled during active disease. CDR3 bases: TGTGCCTGGAGTCGCGCGGGAGTAGTTTCAGATACGCAGTATTTT. Translating it yields CAWSRAGVVSDTQYF. Full variable domain (rest looked up from reference TRBV30 and TRBJ2-3): SQTIHQWPATLVQPVGSPLSLECTVEGTSNPNLYWYRQAAGRGLQLLFYSVGIGQISSEVPQNLSASRPQDRQFILSSKKLLLSDSGFYLCAWSRAGVVSDTQYFGPGTRLTVL.